This T cell receptor (beta chain) derives from a study of T cell responses to AZD1222 COVID-19 vaccine. Using immunoSEQ multiplex PCR, the repertoire was profiled, and TCRdb retains in-frame clones only, with some absent. The sample lists more than 150,000 clones, about nine tenths occurring once. Germline V CDR1 and CDR2: SGHTS, YDEGEE. This CDR3 has 15 residues. Trimming took 7 bases from V and 1 from J, leaving 15 bases between them. This TCR derives from an adult who received the AZD1222 COVID-19 vaccine. Material: peripheral blood, obtained 28 days after the second AZD1222 dose. V usage is TRBV5-8 and J usage is TRBJ2-1; D remains unclear. CDR3 amino acids: CASWTPVSSYNEQFF. The DNA for the CDR3 is TGTGCCAGCTGGACCCCAGTGAGTTCCTACAATGAGCAGTTCTTC.